The following is a T cell receptor beta chain sequence with its context. Its antigen remains unidentified. Base quality data are lacking; no much larger clone is found one base away. The data are from a study of blood T cell repertoires in COVID-19 (dated by TCRdb to between 2020 and 2021). Turning to the overall study: The collaborator samples originated in the United States, Italy and Spain and spanned the acute and convalescent phases of COVID-19. Samples were obtained from the ongoing ImmuneRACE study (first 160 participants) and from over 1,000 subjects provided by 6 global collaborators. The dataset comprised deeply sampled blood TCRbeta repertoires from subjects exposed to, actively infected with, or recovered from COVID-19. Where available, HLA class I and class II types were taken from metadata supplied by the sample provider and were not determined by assay-based typing. Nearly every sample came with metadata listing a de-identified subject ID, COVID-19 status, age in years and sex. A freely available public database, intended as a resource for researchers studying the immune response to SARS-CoV-2, is where the repertoires were released. The prospective study material was composed of cDNA or gDNA derived from T cells, B-cell-depleted T cells, or PBMCs.

Collaborating institutions collected whole blood in K2EDTA tubes following their own protocols. For TCRbeta analysis, collaborator samples were shipped as frozen whole blood, as isolated PBMCs, or as DNA extracted from either sample type. TCRbeta CDR3 regions were amplified from genomic DNA using the immunoSEQ Assay, a bias-controlled multiplex PCR. On the study's bioinformatics: The number of nucleated cells in each sample was estimated by amplification of reference gene primers within the assay. To quantify the absolute abundance of each unique TCRbeta CDR3 rearrangement, sequence reads were collapsed and filtered. For each sample, productive Simpson clonality was calculated by taking the square root of Simpson's diversity index across productive rearrangements. Here the immuneACCESS table is served through TCRdb, limited to in-frame sequences with V and J called. Missing clones are a known gap in these copies; in checked studies unresolved V genes cover under half, and the rest lacks a known reason. V and J calls and clone size are as listed in that table; D and trimming were resolved from the DNA. The sample table records 15,000 to 25,000 clones; roughly 93% of these occur just once. Together, the top ten hold about 4% of the sample.

Overall study outcomes, separate from this receptor: Clinical and demographic metadata were provided uncurated, with the amount varying by source and participant.

From the cysteine through the phenylalanine, the CDR3 covers 15 amino acids. The retained sequence is limited to the CDR3, 45 bases, with the frame set at the first base. Trimming takes 3 bases from V and 0 bases from J, and the germline ends sit 10 bases apart. Based on the germline V gene, the CDR1 and CDR2 sequences are SGDLS and YYNGEE. The rearranged segments are TRBV9 and TRBJ1-3; the D gene identity is not certain. The material sequenced was peripheral blood. The TCR originated in a woman between 50 and 59 years old with active COVID-19. The encoded CDR3 is CASSGGLGSGNTIYF. In nucleotides, the sequence is TGTGCCAGCAGCGGCGGGTTAGGCTCTGGAAACACCATATATTTT.